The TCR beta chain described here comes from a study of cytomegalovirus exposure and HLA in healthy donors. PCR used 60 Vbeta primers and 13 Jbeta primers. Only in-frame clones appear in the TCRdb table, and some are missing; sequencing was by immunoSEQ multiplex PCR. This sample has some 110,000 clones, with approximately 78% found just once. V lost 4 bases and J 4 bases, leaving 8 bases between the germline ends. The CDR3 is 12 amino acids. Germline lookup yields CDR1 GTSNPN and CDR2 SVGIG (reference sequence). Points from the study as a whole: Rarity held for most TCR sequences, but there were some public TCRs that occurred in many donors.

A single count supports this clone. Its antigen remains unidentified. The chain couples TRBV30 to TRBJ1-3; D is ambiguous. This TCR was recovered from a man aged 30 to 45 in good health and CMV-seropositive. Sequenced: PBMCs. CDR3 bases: TGTGCCTGGAAGAAAGCCGGAAACACCATATATTTT. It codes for CAWKKAGNTIYF.